The clone carrying this T cell receptor beta chain has only a few counts. Its target is not known. Every donor gave roughly 9.6 milliliters of peripheral blood. Total RNA was isolated from each sample in quantities of at least 6 micrograms. V shed 0 bases and J shed 4 bases, with 11 bases lying between them. Germline V gene data show CDR1 as LGHNA and CDR2 as YNFKEQ. The CDR3 is 15 residues long. These data come from a study of blood T cells in healthy people across ages. Study-wide results and caveats: Observed TCR beta diversity showed a strong correlation with the percentage of naive T cells as measured by flow cytometry.

Alongside a J-beta primer mix, a sample-barcoded 5' primer served in a second PCR lasting roughly 6 to 11 cycles. Sequencing of every sample gave 2.5 million or more CDR3-containing paired-end reads. TCRdb independently ran MiXCR on the 5' RACE reads; one entry per CDR3 protein. The sample has some 1,500,000 distinct CDR3 sequences; roughly 43% are singletons. What was sequenced was blood. The chain employs TRBV4-2 and TRBJ2-3; perhaps TRBD1 as D (5 bases). The source of this sequence is a woman younger than 30 in good health. The CDR3 protein is CASSQDSGPPDTQYF. CDR3 bases: TGTGCCAGCAGCCAAGATTCAGGGCCCCCAGATACGCAGTATTTT.